This T cell receptor beta chain is drawn from a study of shared clonotypes between healthy human individuals. Study at large: Donors consisted of two women and three men between 18 and 49. Study-level findings and limits: Genetic and exposure-history diversity was limited by the few donors.

Each replicate PCR on the sorted subsets used roughly 210 ng DNA (around 30,000 T cell genomes). The assay was immunoSEQ multiplex PCR, and TCRdb's table has in-frame clones only and misses some. The sample has about 2.4 million clones, roughly 93% seen once. There are 19 residues in the CDR3. Germline CDR1 reads MNHEY; CDR2 reads SMNVEV (reference sequence). The trim removed 0 bases at V and 10 bases at J, leaving 22 bases unmatched. With regard to this clone: Its antigen is unknown. Other DNA sequences in this sample translate to the same CDR3.

This TCR came from a man aged 18 to 30 in good health. Some clones in this sample may be carry-over from other donors' samples. The sample consisted of naive CD4+ T cells from PBMCs. Subset specified: CD45RA+ positively selected. V is TRBV27 and J is TRBJ2-7; TRBD2 matches at 9 bases. The CDR3 reads CASSLSRWSSGSRVWEQYF. CDR3 nucleotides: TGTGCCAGCAGTTTATCTCGATGGAGTAGCGGGAGTAGAGTGTGGGAACAGTACTTC.